This T cell receptor beta chain was observed in a study of cytomegalovirus exposure and HLA in healthy donors. For the study at large: As an earlier analysis found, about 200 million T cells yielded 95 million to 130 million unique TCR beta sequences. General study findings and limits: Several of the most significant clusters appeared, in a later analysis, to be linked to common viral pathogens. HLA alleles showed associations with around 15,000 TCR beta sequences in a later analysis, at a 0.05 false discovery rate. The investigators catalogued 180 or so TCR beta chains as cytomegalovirus-associated.

Of note for this clone: The antigen remains unidentified.

The CDR3 is 14 residues long. V dropped 5 bases and J dropped 5; count of bases not matched to a gene: 5. The germline CDR1 and CDR2 sequences are SGHTA and FQGNSA. It was with 60 Vbeta and 13 Jbeta primers that the PCR ran. The table came from immunoSEQ multiplex PCR; TCRdb's copy has only in-frame clones and leaves some out. The repertoire holds fewer than 350,000 clones, with about 90% as singletons. Sequencing was done on a sample of PBMCs. This TCR came from a woman in her late teens or twenties in good health and CMV-seronegative. V usage is TRBV7-2 and J usage is TRBJ2-3; 9 bases are shared with TRBD2. The CDR3 DNA reads TGTGCCAGCAGCCGCGGGGGGGCTGAAGATACGCAGTATTTT. Protein sequence: CASSRGGAEDTQYF.